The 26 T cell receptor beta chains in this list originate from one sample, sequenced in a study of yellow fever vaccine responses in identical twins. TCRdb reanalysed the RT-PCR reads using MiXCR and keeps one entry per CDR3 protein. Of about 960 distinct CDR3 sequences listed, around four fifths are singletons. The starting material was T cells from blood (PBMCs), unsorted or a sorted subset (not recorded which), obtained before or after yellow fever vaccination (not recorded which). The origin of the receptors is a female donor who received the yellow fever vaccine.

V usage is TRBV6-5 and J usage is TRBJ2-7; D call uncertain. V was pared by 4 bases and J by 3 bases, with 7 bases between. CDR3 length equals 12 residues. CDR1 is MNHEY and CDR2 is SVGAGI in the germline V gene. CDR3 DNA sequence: TGTGCCAGCAGTTCACCGGACTACGAGCAGTACTTC. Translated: CASSSPDYEQYF.

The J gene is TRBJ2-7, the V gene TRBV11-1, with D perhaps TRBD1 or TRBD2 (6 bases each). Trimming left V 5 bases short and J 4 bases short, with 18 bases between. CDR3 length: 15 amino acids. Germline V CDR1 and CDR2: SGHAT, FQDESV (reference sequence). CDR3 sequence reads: CASSPRGQGLYEQYF. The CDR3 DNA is TGTGCCAGCAGCCCTCGGGGGCAGGGACTTTACGAGCAGTACTTC.

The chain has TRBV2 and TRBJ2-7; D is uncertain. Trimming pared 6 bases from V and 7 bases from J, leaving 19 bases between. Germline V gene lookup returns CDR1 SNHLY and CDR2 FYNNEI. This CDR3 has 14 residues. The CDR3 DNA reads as TGTGCCAGCAGCGCGATCTTGAACTTGGGGGAGCAGTACTTC. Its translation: CASSAILNLGEQYF.

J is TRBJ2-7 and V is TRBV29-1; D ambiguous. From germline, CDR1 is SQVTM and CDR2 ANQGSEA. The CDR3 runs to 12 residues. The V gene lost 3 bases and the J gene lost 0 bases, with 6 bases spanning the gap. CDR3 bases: TGCAGCGTTGAGGTATACTCCTACGAGCAGTACTTC. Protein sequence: CSVEVYSYEQYF.

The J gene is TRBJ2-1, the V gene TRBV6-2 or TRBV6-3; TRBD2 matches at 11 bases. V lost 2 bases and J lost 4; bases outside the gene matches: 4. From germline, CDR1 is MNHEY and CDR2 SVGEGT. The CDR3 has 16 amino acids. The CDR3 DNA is TGTGCCAGCAGTTACGGGCCTAGCGGGGGGTACAATGAGCAGTTCTTC. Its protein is CASSYGPSGGYNEQFF.

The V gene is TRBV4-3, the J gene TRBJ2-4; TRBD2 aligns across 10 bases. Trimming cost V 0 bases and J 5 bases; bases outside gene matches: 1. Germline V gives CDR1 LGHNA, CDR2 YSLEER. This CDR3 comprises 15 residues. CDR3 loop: CASSQDGLAENIQYF. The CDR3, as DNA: TGCGCCAGCAGCCAAGACGGACTAGCGGAAAACATTCAGTACTTC.

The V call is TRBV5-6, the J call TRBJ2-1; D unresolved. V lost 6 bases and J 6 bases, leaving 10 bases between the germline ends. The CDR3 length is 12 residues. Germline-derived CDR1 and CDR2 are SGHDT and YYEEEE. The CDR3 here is CASTDSRNEQFF. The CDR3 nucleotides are TGTGCCAGCACCGATAGTCGCAATGAGCAGTTCTTC.

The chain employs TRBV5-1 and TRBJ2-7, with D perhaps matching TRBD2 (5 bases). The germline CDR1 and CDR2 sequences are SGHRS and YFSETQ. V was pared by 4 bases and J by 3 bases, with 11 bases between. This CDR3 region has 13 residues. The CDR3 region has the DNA TGCGCCAGCAGCGTCACCGGGGACTACGAGCAGTACTTC. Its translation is CASSVTGDYEQYF.

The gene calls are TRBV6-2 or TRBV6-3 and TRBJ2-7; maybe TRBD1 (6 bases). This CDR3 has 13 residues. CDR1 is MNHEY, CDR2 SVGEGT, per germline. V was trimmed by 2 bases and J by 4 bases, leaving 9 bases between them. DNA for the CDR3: TGTGCCAGCAGTTACCCCACAGGGTACGAGCAGTACGTC. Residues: CASSYPTGYEQYV.

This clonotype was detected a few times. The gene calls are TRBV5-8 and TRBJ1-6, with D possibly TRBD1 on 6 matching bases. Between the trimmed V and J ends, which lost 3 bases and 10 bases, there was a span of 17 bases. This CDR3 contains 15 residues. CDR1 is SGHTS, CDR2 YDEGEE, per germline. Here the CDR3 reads CASSYGTYQGSPLHF. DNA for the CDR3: TGTGCCAGCAGCTACGGGACCTACCAGGGGTCACCCCTCCACTTT.

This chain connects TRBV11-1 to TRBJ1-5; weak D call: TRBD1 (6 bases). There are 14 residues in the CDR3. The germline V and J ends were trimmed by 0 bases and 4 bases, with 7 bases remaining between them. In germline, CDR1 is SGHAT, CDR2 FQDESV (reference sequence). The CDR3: CASSLAQGNQPQHF. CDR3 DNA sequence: TGTGCCAGCAGCTTAGCACAGGGTAATCAGCCCCAGCATTTT.

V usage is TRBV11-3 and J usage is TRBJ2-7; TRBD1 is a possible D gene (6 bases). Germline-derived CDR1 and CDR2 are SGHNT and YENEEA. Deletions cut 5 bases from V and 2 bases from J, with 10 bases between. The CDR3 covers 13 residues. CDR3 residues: CASSRTETYEQYF. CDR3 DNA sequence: TGTGCCAGCAGCCGGACAGAGACCTACGAGCAGTACTTC.

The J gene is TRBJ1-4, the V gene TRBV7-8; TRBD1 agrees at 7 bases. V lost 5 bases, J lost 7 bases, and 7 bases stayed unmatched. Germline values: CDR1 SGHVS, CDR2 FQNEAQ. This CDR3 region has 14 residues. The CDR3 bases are TGTGCCAGCAGCCTCGACAGGGTGGGTGAAAAACTGTTTTTT. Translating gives CASSLDRVGEKLFF.

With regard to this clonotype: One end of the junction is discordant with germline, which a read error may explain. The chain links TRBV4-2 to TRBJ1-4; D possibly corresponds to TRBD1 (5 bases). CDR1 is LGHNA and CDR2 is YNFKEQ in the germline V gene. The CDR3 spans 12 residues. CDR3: CASSHPRAGPIF. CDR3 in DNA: TGTGCCAGCAGCCACCCCAGGGCAGGACCCATTTTT.

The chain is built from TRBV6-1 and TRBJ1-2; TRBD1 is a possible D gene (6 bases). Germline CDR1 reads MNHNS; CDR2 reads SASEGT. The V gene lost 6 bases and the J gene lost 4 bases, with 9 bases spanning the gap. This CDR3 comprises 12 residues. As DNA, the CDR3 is TGTGCCAGCAGCCCGGACAGCTATGGCTACACCTTC. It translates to CASSPDSYGYTF.

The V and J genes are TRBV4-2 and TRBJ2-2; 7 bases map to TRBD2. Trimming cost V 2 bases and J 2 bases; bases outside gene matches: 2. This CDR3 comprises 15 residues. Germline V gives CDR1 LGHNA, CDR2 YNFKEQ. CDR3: CASSQLAANTGELFF. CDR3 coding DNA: TGTGCCAGCAGCCAACTAGCGGCCAACACCGGGGAGCTGTTTTTT.

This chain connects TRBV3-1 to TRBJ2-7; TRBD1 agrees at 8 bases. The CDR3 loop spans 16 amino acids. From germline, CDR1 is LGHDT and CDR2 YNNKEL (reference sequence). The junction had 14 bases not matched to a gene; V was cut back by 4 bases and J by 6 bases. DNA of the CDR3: TGTGCCAGCAGCCCCAGGGGGCTGTCGGGAATCCGCGAGCAGTACTTC. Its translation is CASSPRGLSGIREQYF.

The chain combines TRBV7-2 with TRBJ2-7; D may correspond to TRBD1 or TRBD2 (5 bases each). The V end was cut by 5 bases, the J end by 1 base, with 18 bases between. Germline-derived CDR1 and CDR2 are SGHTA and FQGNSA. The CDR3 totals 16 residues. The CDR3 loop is CASSNRPGRISYEQYF. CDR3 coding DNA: TGTGCCAGCAGCAACCGTCCGGGGCGTATATCCTACGAGCAGTACTTC.

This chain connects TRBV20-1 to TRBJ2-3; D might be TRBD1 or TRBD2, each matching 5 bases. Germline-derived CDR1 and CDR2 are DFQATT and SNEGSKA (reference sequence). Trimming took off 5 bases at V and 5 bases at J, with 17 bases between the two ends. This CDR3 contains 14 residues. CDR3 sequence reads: CSAPRDGRRDTQYF. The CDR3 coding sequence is TGCAGTGCTCCCCGGGACGGGCGCCGAGATACGCAGTATTTT.

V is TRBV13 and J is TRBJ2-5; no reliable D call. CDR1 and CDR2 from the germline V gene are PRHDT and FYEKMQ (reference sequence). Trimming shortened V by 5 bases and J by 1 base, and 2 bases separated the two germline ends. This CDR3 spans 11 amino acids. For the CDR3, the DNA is TGTGCCAGCAGCCCCCAAGAGACCCAGTACTTC. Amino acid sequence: CASSPQETQYF. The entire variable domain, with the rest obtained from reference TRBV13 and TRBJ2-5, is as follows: AAGVIQSPRHLIKEKRETATLKCYPIPRHDTVYWYQQGPGQDPQFLISFYEKMQSDKGSIPDRFSAQQFSDYHSELNMSSLELGDSALYFCASSPQETQYFGPGTRLLVL.

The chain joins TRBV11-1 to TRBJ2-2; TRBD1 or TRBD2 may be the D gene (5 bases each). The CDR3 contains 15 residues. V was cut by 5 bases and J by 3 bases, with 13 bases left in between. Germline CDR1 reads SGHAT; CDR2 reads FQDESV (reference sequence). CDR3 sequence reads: CASSTGRVYTGELFF. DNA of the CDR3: TGTGCCAGCAGCACGGGACGGGTGTACACCGGGGAGCTGTTTTTT.

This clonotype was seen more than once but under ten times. The CDR3 loop reads CAWSWQGGYTF. The CDR3 DNA follows: TGTGCCTGGAGTTGGCAGGGTGGCTACACCTTC. The V and J genes are TRBV30 and TRBJ1-2; tentative D call: TRBD1 (5 bases). This CDR3 has 11 residues. Trimming removed 2 bases at V and 7 bases at J, with 8 bases between. Germline assignment: CDR1 GTSNPN and CDR2 SVGIG (reference sequence). The variable domain in full, completed from reference TRBV30 and TRBJ1-2, reads SQTIHQWPATLVQPVGSPLSLECTVEGTSNPNLYWYRQAAGRGLQLLFYSVGIGQISSEVPQNLSASRPQDRQFILSSKKLLLSDSGFYLCAWSWQGGYTFGSGTRLTVV.

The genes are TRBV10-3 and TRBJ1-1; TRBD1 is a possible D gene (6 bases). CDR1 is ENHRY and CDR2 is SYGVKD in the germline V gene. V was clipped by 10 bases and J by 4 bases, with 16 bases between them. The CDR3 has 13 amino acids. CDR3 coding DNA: TGTGCCACCCGGTCCTTCAGGGGCACTGAAGCTTTCTTT. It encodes CATRSFRGTEAFF.

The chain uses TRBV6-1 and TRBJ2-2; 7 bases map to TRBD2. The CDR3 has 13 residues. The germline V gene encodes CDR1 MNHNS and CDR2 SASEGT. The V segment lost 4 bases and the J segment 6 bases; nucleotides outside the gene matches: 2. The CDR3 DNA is TGTGCCAGCAGTGGGACTAGTTCCGGGGAGCTGTTTTTT. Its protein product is CASSGTSSGELFF.

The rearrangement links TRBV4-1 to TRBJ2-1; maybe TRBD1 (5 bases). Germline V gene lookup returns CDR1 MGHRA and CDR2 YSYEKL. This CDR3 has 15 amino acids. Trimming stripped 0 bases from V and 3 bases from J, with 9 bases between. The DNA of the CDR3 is TGCGCCAGCAGCCAAGACCAGGGCCGCTACAATGAGCAGTTCTTC. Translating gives CASSQDQGRYNEQFF.

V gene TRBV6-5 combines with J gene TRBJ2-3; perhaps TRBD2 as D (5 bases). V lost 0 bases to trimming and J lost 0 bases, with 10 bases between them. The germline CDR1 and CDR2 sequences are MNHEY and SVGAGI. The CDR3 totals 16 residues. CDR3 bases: TGTGCCAGCAGTTACTCTCGGGGTCAAAGCACAGATACGCAGTATTTT. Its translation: CASSYSRGQSTDTQYF.